This entry lists 27 T cell receptor beta chains sequenced from one sample in a study of shared clonotypes between healthy human individuals. TCRdb's table, derived via immunoSEQ multiplex PCR, lists solely in-frame clones and lacks some. The table has over a million clones, roughly 96% seen once. The sequenced material came from naive CD4+ T cells sorted from blood. Subset: CD45RA+ positively selected. The receptors were sampled from a man younger than 45 in good health.

The chain links TRBV5-4 to TRBJ2-7; 11 bases fit TRBD2. Germline CDR1 and CDR2: SGHNT and YYREEE (reference sequence). The CDR3 has 16 amino acids. The junction had 5 bases not matched to a gene; V was cut back by 3 bases and J by 0 bases. The CDR3 DNA reads TGTGCCAGCAGCTCCGCCGGGACTAGCGGCTCCTACGAGCAGTACTTC. It yields the protein CASSSAGTSGSYEQYF.

V gene TRBV18 combines with J gene TRBJ2-5, with unresolved D. V shed 2 bases and J shed 1 base, with 8 bases lying between them. The CDR3 runs to 14 residues. CDR1 is KGHSH and CDR2 is LQKENI in the germline V gene. CDR3 amino acids: CASSPESFQETQYF. Written as DNA, the CDR3 is TGTGCCAGCTCACCAGAGAGTTTCCAAGAGACCCAGTACTTC.

A remark on this clone: The same CDR3 can be traced to other DNA sequences in this sample. CDR3 DNA: TGTGCCAGCTCACCGCCGTCGGCAGATACGCAGTATTTT. It codes for CASSPPSADTQYF. The chain is built from TRBV18 and TRBJ2-3; the D is unclear. V was shortened by 3 bases and J by 4 bases, with 8 bases between the two germline ends. The V gene's germline CDR1 is KGHSH and CDR2 LQKENI. The length of the CDR3 is 13 residues.

This chain uses TRBV4-1 with TRBJ2-7; possibly TRBD2 for D (6 bases). In germline, CDR1 is MGHRA, CDR2 YSYEKL. The CDR3 covers 13 residues. V lost 3 bases and J lost 6, with 12 bases in between. The CDR3 reads CASSQSREIEQYF. The CDR3, as DNA: TGCGCCAGCAGCCAGAGCCGGGAGATCGAGCAGTACTTC.

V is TRBV14 and J is TRBJ2-2; D is undetermined. The V end lost 3 bases, the J end lost 1 base, and 3 bases lay between the germline ends. Germline CDR1 SGHDN, CDR2 FVKESK. The CDR3 sequence is 13 residues long. Here the CDR3 reads CASSHKNTGELFF. CDR3 coding DNA: TGTGCCAGCAGCCACAAGAACACCGGGGAGCTGTTTTTT.

V and J are TRBV29-1 and TRBJ1-2; the match to TRBD1 covers 7 bases. Trimming cost V 5 bases and J 5 bases; bases outside gene matches: 8. The CDR3 runs 13 residues. In germline, CDR1 is SQVTM, CDR2 ANQGSEA. CDR3 DNA sequence: TGCAGCGTTCGGGACAGCCCCTGGTATGGCTACACCTTC. This translates into CSVRDSPWYGYTF.

This chain joins TRBV5-1 and TRBJ2-1, with TRBD2 identical over 8 bases. Germline assignment: CDR1 SGHRS and CDR2 YFSETQ. Unmatched junction bases numbered 17, after V lost 7 bases and J lost 8 bases. There are 16 residues in the CDR3. Here the CDR3 reads CASSRVAGGLIDEQFF. The CDR3 coding sequence is TGCGCCAGCTCCCGAGTGGCGGGAGGTTTGATAGATGAGCAGTTCTTC.

V is TRBV11-1 and J is TRBJ2-2; no firm D call. This CDR3 comprises 18 residues. The germline V gene has CDR1 SGHAT and CDR2 FQDESV (reference sequence). The ends were cut back, 2 bases at V and 7 bases at J, with 23 bases in the middle. The CDR3 nucleotides read TGTGCCAGCAGCTTACGGGTCCAATCCGTTTTGAATTTCGGGGAGCTGTTTTTT. As protein: CASSLRVQSVLNFGELFF.

The V gene is TRBV6-1, the J gene TRBJ1-3, with D unresolved. In germline, CDR1 is MNHNS, CDR2 SASEGT. Trimming pared 4 bases from V and 2 bases from J, leaving 12 bases between. This CDR3 is built from 15 residues. CDR3 sequence reads: CASSADPGTGNTIYF. The CDR3 DNA is TGTGCCAGCAGTGCGGACCCAGGTACTGGAAACACCATATATTTT.

This clone was recorded only once. Compared with germline, one end of the junction differs, possibly owing to a read error. The rearrangement uses TRBV9 and TRBJ2-3; the match to TRBD2 covers 11 bases. The CDR3 runs 16 residues. Germline V gene data show CDR1 as SGDLS and CDR2 as YYNGEE. CDR3 nucleotide sequence: TGTGCCAGCAGCGTAGGAACTAGCGGGAGCATAGATACGCAGTATTTT. Its protein is CASSVGTSGSIDTQYF.

This chain connects TRBV27 to TRBJ2-1; TRBD2 matches at 12 bases. V lost 2 bases and J lost 5; bases outside the gene matches: 13. The germline CDR1 and CDR2 sequences are MNHEY and SMNVEV (reference sequence). The CDR3 contains 19 residues. The chain's CDR3 is CASSLARLAGVGGNNEQFF. CDR3 DNA: TGTGCCAGCAGTTTAGCCCGACTAGCGGGAGTTGGTGGGAACAATGAGCAGTTCTTC.

The V call is TRBV5-4, the J call TRBJ2-2; TRBD2 matches 7 bases. J was trimmed by 4 bases and V by 4 bases; bases with no gene match: 13. CDR3 length: 17 amino acids. Per germline, CDR1 SGHNT and CDR2 YYREEE (reference sequence). CDR3 amino acids: CASSPREAGFSTGELFF. CDR3 nucleotides: TGTGCCAGCAGCCCCCGGGAGGCAGGGTTCAGCACCGGGGAGCTGTTTTTT. The full variable domain, with the rest looked up from reference TRBV5-4 and TRBJ2-2, is ETGVTQSPTHLIKTRGQQVTLRCSSQSGHNTVSWYQQALGQGPQFIFQYYREEENGRGNFPPRFSGLQFPNYSSELNVNALELDDSALYLCASSPREAGFSTGELFFGEGSRLTVL.

This chain uses TRBV28 with TRBJ1-1; TRBD1 matches 8 bases. J was trimmed by 4 bases and V by 6 bases; bases with no gene match: 13. The germline CDR1 and CDR2 sequences are MDHEN and SYDVKM. This CDR3 has 16 residues. The CDR3 DNA is TGTGCCAGCAGACCCGACAGGGGACGGTATTTCACTGAAGCTTTCTTT. Protein product: CASRPDRGRYFTEAFF.

This rearrangement joins TRBV2 to TRBJ2-1, with TRBD2 matching 10 bases. The J segment lost 0 bases and the V segment lost 4 bases, leaving 9 bases of the junction unmatched. The CDR3 contains 18 residues. Germline V gene lookup returns CDR1 SNHLY and CDR2 FYNNEI. The CDR3 sequence is CASSGGGSGRPSYNEQFF. The CDR3 DNA is TGTGCCAGCAGTGGAGGGGGTAGCGGGAGGCCCTCCTACAATGAGCAGTTCTTC.

The chain uses TRBV2 and TRBJ2-5; TRBD2 matches 9 bases. CDR3 length equals 15 residues. Germline loops: CDR1 SNHLY, CDR2 FYNNEI. The V gene end was trimmed by 6 bases and the J gene end by 1 base; junction bases not matched to a gene: 6. The CDR3 is CASRSSGIFQETQYF. The DNA for the CDR3 is TGTGCCAGCAGGTCTAGCGGGATATTCCAAGAGACCCAGTACTTC.

The V call is TRBV7-2, the J call TRBJ1-2, with D perhaps matching TRBD1 (5 bases). Between the trimmed V and J ends, which lost 2 bases and 6 bases, there was a span of 22 bases. The CDR3 covers 17 residues. CDR1 is SGHTA, CDR2 FQGNSA, per germline. The DNA of the CDR3 is TGTGCCAGCAGCTTAAATCCCACCCCAGGGAGGCGCGATGGCTACACCTTC. It specifies CASSLNPTPGRRDGYTF.

The V call is TRBV7-2, the J call TRBJ2-3, with D perhaps assigned TRBD1 or TRBD2 (7 bases each). Germline loops: CDR1 SGHTA, CDR2 FQGNSA. The CDR3 is made up of 16 amino acids. V was cut by 8 bases and J by 3 bases, with 21 bases left in between. CDR3 nucleotides: TGTGCCAGCCGATCAAGCGGGACAGCGACGACAGATACGCAGTATTTT. Translation gives CASRSSGTATTDTQYF.

This rearrangement joins TRBV15 to TRBJ2-7, with 8 bases matching TRBD2. Unmatched junction bases numbered 11, after V lost 9 bases and J lost 4 bases. The germline V gene encodes CDR1 LNHNV and CDR2 YYDKDF (reference sequence). This CDR3 is 14 amino acids long. CDR3 protein: CATSGGYPPYEQYF. DNA of the CDR3: TGTGCCACGAGCGGGGGTTACCCCCCATACGAGCAGTACTTC.

This rearrangement joins TRBV7-9 to TRBJ1-2; TRBD1 might be the D (5 bases). The CDR3 covers 13 residues. The V end lost 3 bases, the J end lost 8 bases, and 13 bases lay between the germline ends. The germline gives CDR1 SEHNR, CDR2 FQNEAQ (reference sequence). CDR3 bases: TGTGCCAGCAGCTTCGGGGCCAACCAGGGCTACACCTTC. This codes for CASSFGANQGYTF.

V is TRBV5-1 and J is TRBJ1-1, with D tentatively TRBD1 (5 bases). CDR3 length equals 19 residues. The V end lost 0 bases, the J end lost 0 bases, and 21 bases lay between the germline ends. Germline V gives CDR1 SGHRS, CDR2 YFSETQ. The CDR3 protein is CASSLGWLTGQDMNTEAFF. The CDR3 DNA reads TGCGCCAGCAGCTTGGGTTGGTTAACCGGGCAGGACATGAACACTGAAGCTTTCTTT.

V usage is TRBV11-2 and J usage is TRBJ2-7, with 10 bases lining up with TRBD1. The CDR3 extends over 13 amino acids. Looked up from germline, CDR1 is SGHAT and CDR2 is FQNNGV. V trimming: 2 bases; J trimming: 6 bases; junction bases outside the gene matches: 1. The CDR3 bases are TGTGCCAGCAGCTTACGGACAGGGGGCGAGCAGTACTTC. Amino acid sequence: CASSLRTGGEQYF.

The rearrangement links TRBV19 to TRBJ2-5, with D possibly being TRBD1 (6 bases). Deletions cut 5 bases from V and 5 bases from J, with 15 bases between. The CDR3 length is 14 residues. Germline assignment: CDR1 LNHDA and CDR2 SQIVND (reference sequence). The CDR3 spells CASSHPGQTETQYF. As DNA, the CDR3 is TGTGCCAGTAGTCACCCGGGACAAACGGAGACCCAGTACTTC.

The chain has TRBV27 and TRBJ2-6; D call uncertain. V shed 4 bases and J shed 0 bases, with 16 bases lying between them. Looked up from germline, CDR1 is MNHEY and CDR2 is SMNVEV (reference sequence). The CDR3 consists of 18 residues. CDR3 in DNA: TGTGCCAGCAGTTCTCCGCGCCAGTTCTCCTCTGGGGCCAACGTCCTGACTTTC. Its protein is CASSSPRQFSSGANVLTF.

With respect to this clone: Other DNA sequences in this specimen translate into the identical CDR3. The chain has TRBV9 and TRBJ2-7, with D possibly being TRBD1 (6 bases). Trimming cost V 3 bases and J 0 bases, with 10 bases left between them. CDR1 SGDLS and CDR2 YYNGEE come from the germline V gene. This CDR3 is built from 14 residues. The CDR3 here is CASSARTDSYEQYF. For the CDR3, the DNA is TGTGCCAGCAGCGCCCGGACAGACTCCTACGAGCAGTACTTC.

The rearrangement links TRBV7-2 to TRBJ2-4; TRBD2 aligns across 7 bases. V dropped 6 bases and J dropped 7; count of bases not matched to a gene: 12. This CDR3 contains 15 residues. Germline lookup yields CDR1 SGHTA and CDR2 FQGNSA. CDR3 sequence: CASSLARTSGNIQYF. The CDR3 DNA sequence: TGTGCCAGCAGTCTGGCGCGGACTAGTGGGAACATTCAGTACTTC.

CDR3 sequence reads: CASRRVRASSYNEQFF. Written as DNA, the CDR3 is TGCGCCAGCAGGAGGGTGCGGGCGAGCTCCTACAATGAGCAGTTCTTC. This sequence joins TRBV5-1 and TRBJ2-1; D may be TRBD2 (5 bases). Trimming left V 5 bases short and J 0 bases short, with 15 bases between. In germline, CDR1 is SGHRS, CDR2 YFSETQ. This CDR3 has 16 amino acids.

The V and J genes are TRBV7-9 and TRBJ1-1, with 11 bases lining up with TRBD1. J lost 10 bases, V lost 2 bases, and 6 bases had no gene match. Germline V CDR1 and CDR2: SEHNR, FQNEAQ (reference sequence). This CDR3 comprises 14 residues. CDR3 sequence (DNA): TGTGCCAGCAGCTTAATTCAAGGGACAGGGGGAGCTTTCTTT. The encoded protein is CASSLIQGTGGAFF.